This T cell receptor beta chain was sequenced during a study of shared clonotypes between healthy human individuals. Every one of the donors was a Caucasian adult that lived in Nashville, Tennessee. Negatively enriched CD4+ T cells were divided by CD45RA into naive and memory. Details on this clone: In the same sample, other DNA sequences code for this CDR3.

The V gene end was trimmed by 2 bases and the J gene end by 4 bases; junction bases not matched to a gene: 3. The length of the CDR3 is 15 residues. CDR1 MNHEY and CDR2 SVGAGI come from the germline V gene. TCRdb's table, derived via immunoSEQ multiplex PCR, lists solely in-frame clones and lacks some. The sample shows 2 million to 2.5 million clones, nearly 97% of them seen only once. V usage is TRBV6-5 and J usage is TRBJ2-5, with TRBD2 identical over 11 bases. Source material: naive CD4+ T cells sorted from blood. This sample's subset: CD45RA+ positively selected. This sequence originates from a man between 18 and 35 years old in good health. The CDR3, as DNA: TGTGCCAGCAGTTACGGGCTAGCGGGGGGAGAGACCCAGTACTTC. This translates into CASSYGLAGGETQYF.